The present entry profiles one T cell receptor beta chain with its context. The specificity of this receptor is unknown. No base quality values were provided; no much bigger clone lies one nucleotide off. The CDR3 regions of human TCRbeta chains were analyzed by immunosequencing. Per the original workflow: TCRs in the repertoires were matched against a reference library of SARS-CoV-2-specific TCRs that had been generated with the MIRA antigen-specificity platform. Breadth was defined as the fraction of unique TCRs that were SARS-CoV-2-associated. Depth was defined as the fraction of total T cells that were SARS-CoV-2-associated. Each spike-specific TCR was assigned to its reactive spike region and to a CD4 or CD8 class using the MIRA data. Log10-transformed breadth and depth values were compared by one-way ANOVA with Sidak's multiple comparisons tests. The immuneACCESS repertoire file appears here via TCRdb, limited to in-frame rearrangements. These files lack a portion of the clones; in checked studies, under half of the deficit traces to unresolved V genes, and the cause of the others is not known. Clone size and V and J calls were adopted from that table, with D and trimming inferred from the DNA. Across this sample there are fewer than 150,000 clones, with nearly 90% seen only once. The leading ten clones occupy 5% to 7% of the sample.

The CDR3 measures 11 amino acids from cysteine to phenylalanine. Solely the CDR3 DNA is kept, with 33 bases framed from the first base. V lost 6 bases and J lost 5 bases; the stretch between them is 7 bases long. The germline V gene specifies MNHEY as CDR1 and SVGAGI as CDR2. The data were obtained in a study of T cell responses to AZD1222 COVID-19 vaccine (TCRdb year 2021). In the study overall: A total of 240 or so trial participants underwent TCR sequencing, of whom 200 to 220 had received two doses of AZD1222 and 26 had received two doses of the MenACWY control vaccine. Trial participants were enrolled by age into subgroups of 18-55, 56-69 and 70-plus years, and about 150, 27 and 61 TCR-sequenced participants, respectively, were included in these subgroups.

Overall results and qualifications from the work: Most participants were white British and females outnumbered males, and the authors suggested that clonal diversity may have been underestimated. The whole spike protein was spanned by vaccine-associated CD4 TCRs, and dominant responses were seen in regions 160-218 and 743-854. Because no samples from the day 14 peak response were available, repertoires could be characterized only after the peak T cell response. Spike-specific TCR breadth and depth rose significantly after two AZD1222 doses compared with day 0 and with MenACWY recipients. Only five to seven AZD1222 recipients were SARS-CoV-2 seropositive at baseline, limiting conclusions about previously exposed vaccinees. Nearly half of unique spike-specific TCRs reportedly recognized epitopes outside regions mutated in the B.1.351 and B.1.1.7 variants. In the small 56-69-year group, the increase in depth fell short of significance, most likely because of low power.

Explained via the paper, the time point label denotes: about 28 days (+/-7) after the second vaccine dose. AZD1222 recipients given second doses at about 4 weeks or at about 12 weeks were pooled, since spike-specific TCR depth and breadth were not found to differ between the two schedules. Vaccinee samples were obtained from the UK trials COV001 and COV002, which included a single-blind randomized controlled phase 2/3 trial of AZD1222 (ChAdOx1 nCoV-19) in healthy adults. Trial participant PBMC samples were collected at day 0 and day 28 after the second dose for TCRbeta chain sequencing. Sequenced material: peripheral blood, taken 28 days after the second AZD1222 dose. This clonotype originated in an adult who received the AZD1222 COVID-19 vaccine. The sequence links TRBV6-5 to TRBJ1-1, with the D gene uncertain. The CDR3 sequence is CASRRLTEAFF. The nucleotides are TGTGCCAGCAGGCGGTTGACTGAAGCTTTCTTT.